One and the same sample provided the 7 T cell receptor beta chains below, sequenced in a study of T cell responses to AZD1222 COVID-19 vaccine. The data were produced by immunoSEQ multiplex PCR, yet TCRdb's version contains in-frame clones alone and is incomplete. The sample yields 90,000 to 110,000 clones, around nine tenths seen once. The input for sequencing was peripheral blood, taken on day 0 of AZD1222 vaccination. Source of these receptors: an adult in good health.

This chain joins TRBV9 and TRBJ1-3; tentative D call: TRBD1 (5 bases). This CDR3 is built from 16 residues. Per germline, CDR1 SGDLS and CDR2 YYNGEE. The V end was cut by 0 bases, the J end by 9 bases, with 19 bases between. The DNA of the CDR3 is TGTGCCAGCAGCGTAGAAGGGGTCTACACACGATCCACCATATATTTT. Protein sequence: CASSVEGVYTRSTIYF.

As for this clone: One junction end does not reproduce the germline sequence, and a read error may be involved. V is TRBV27 and J is TRBJ1-2; D call uncertain. Germline-derived CDR1 and CDR2 are MNHEY and SMNVEV (reference sequence). There are 12 residues in the CDR3. CDR3 residues: CASSLSGSGYTF. The CDR3, as DNA: TGTGCCAGCAGTCTATCAGGTTCCGGCTACACCTTC.

The chain joins TRBV12-5 to TRBJ1-1; D not resolved. The CDR3 sequence is 12 residues long. Between the trimmed V and J ends, which lost 3 bases and 4 bases, there was a span of 6 bases. Germline assignment: CDR1 LGHNT and CDR2 FRNRAP. This CDR3 is CASGFQGTEAFF. The CDR3 region has the DNA TGTGCTAGTGGTTTTCAAGGCACTGAAGCTTTCTTT. Full variable domain (rest looked up from reference TRBV12-5 and TRBJ1-1): DARVTQTPRHKVTEMGQEVTMRCQPILGHNTVFWYRQTMMQGLELLAYFRNRAPLDDSGMPKDRFSAEMPDATLATLKIQPSEPRDSAVYFCASGFQGTEAFFGQGTRLTVV.

The chain links TRBV4-2 to TRBJ1-2, with 8 bases matching TRBD1. V lost 1 base, J lost 4 bases, and 8 bases stayed unmatched. Looked up from germline, CDR1 is LGHNA and CDR2 is YNFKEQ. The CDR3 covers 16 residues. CDR3 loop: CASSQAAGGAGYGYTF. The CDR3 region has the DNA TGTGCCAGCAGCCAAGCCGCAGGGGGCGCTGGCTATGGCTACACCTTC.

V and J are TRBV18 and TRBJ2-1; D possibly matches TRBD1 or TRBD2 (6 bases each). Germline-derived CDR1 and CDR2 are KGHSH and LQKENI. This CDR3 region has 15 residues. V lost 2 bases and J 10 bases, leaving 18 bases between the germline ends. The CDR3 bases are TGTGCCAGCTCACCATTCGAGGGGGGAGTCCGGGAGCAGTTCTTC. Encoded protein: CASSPFEGGVREQFF. The full variable domain, with the rest looked up from reference TRBV18 and TRBJ2-1, is NAGVMQNPRHLVRRRGQEARLRCSPMKGHSHVYWYRQLPEEGLKFMVYLQKENIIDESGMPKERFSAEFPKEGPSILRIQQVVRGDSAAYFCASSPFEGGVREQFFGPGTRLTVL.

The genes are TRBV7-2 and TRBJ1-2; D is ambiguous. This CDR3 has 15 residues. Germline V gene sequence: CDR1 SGHTA, CDR2 FQGNSA. V shed 1 base and J shed 1 base, with 10 bases lying between them. CDR3 sequence (DNA): TGTGCCAGCAGCTTAGGGACCAATAGTAACTATGGCTACACCTTC. The encoded protein is CASSLGTNSNYGYTF.

This sequence joins TRBV6-6 and TRBJ1-1; D is ambiguous. Trimming took off 4 bases at V and 1 base at J, with 10 bases between the two ends. The length of the CDR3 is 14 residues. Germline V lookup: CDR1 MNHNY, CDR2 SVGAGI (reference sequence). The CDR3, as DNA: TGTGCCAGCAGTTTTACCCGAGGGAACACTGAAGCTTTCTTT. It specifies CASSFTRGNTEAFF.